A selection of T cell receptor beta chains follows, all from one sample in a study of cytomegalovirus exposure and HLA in healthy donors. TCRdb's table, derived via immunoSEQ multiplex PCR, lists solely in-frame clones and lacks some. The table shows approximately 190,000 clones, with around 83% occurring only once. Specimen: PBMCs. These receptors originate from a man in his forties in good health and CMV-seropositive. CDR3s include the opening cysteine and the closing phenylalanine or tryptophan. For some rows the clone size is stated as once, few or many, or as a class when expanded; others skip it.

cdr3_aa v_call clone_size
CASSQGEEGDYGYTF TRBV11-2 .
CASSLSGHPTQETQYF TRBV7-2 .
CASSPQGNTEAFF TRBV6-1 .
CASSPLWGGPLTEAFF TRBV18 .
CASSVWRTNTGELFF TRBV9 .
CASSRLGDSNYGYTF TRBV4-2 few
CASSLWAHNEQFF TRBV7-2 .
CASSLGQNSPLHF TRBV5-1 once
CASSLGAGGSADTQYF TRBV7-6 .
CASSVGFGGYEQYF TRBV9 once
CASSIGQGTNEKLFF TRBV9 .
CATSRDLGLLELFF TRBV15 .
CADVSQPQHF TRBV12-5 .
CASSFRTQHF TRBV6-1 .
CASTGGEKLFF TRBV28 .
CASRLGIAGDGYTF TRBV28 once
CASSLSMGGGYTF TRBV5-4 few
CASSTSGGLDEQYF TRBV9 .
CASSVAGTSGGSNTQYF TRBV9 .
CASSLATGGYYEQYF TRBV7-8 .
CASSSPGLAEETQYF TRBV5-7 .
CASSGPGQGSYTEAFF TRBV28 .
CASSALQDSGNTIYF TRBV9 .
CASSDWTSGGDYNEQFF TRBV2 .
CASSPGTTDTQYF TRBV7-3 .